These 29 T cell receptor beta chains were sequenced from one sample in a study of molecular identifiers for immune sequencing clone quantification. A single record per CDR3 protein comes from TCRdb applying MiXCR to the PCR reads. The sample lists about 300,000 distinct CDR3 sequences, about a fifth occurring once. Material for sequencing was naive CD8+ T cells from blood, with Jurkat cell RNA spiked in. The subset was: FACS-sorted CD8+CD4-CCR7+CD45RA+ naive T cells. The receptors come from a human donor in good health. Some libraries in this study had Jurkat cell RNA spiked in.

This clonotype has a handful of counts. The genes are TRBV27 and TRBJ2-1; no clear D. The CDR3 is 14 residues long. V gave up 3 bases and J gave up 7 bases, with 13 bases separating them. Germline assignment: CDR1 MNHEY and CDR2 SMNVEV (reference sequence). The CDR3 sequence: CASSLFSSKNEQFF. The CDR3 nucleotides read TGTGCCAGCAGTTTGTTTAGCAGTAAGAATGAGCAGTTCTTC.

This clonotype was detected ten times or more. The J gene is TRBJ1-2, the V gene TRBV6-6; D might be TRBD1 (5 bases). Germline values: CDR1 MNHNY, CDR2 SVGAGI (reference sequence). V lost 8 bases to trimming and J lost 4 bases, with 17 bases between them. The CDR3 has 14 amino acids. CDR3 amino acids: CASAGQGGTYGYTF. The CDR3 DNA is TGTGCCAGCGCCGGTCAGGGCGGAACCTATGGCTACACCTTC.

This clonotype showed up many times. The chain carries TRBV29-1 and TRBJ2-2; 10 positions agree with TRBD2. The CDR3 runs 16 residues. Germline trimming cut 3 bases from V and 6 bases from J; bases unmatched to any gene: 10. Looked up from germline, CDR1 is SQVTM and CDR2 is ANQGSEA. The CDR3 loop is CSVEASGSSFAGELFF. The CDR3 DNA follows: TGCAGCGTTGAGGCTAGCGGGAGTAGCTTCGCCGGGGAGCTGTTTTTT.

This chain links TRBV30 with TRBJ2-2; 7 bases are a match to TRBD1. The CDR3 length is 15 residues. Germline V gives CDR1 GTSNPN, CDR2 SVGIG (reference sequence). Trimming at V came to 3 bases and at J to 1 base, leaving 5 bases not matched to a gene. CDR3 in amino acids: CAWSGDSKNTGELFF. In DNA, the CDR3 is TGTGCCTGGAGCGGGGACAGCAAGAACACCGGGGAGCTGTTTTTT.

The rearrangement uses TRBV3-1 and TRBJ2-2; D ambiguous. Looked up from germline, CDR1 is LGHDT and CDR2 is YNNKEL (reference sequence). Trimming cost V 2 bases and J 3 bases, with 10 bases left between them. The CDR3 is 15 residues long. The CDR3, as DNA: TGTGCCAGCAGCCAACGCCCTGAACACACCGGGGAGCTGTTTTTT. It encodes CASSQRPEHTGELFF.

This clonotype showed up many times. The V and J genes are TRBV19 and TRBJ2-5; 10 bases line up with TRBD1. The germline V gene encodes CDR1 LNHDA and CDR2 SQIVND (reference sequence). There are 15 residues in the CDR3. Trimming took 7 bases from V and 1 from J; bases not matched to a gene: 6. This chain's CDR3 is CASTTTGGGQETQYF. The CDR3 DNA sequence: TGTGCCAGTACCACGACAGGGGGCGGCCAAGAGACCCAGTACTTC.

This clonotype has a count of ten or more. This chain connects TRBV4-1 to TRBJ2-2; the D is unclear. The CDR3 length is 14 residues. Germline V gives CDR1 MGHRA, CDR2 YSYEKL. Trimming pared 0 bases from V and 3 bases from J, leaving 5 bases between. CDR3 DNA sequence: TGCGCCAGCAGCCAAGATCTCCACACCGGGGAGCTGTTTTTT. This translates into CASSQDLHTGELFF.

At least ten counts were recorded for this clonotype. Here the CDR3 reads CASSLTPAYEQYF. For the CDR3, the DNA is TGTGCCAGCAGTTTAACACCAGCCTACGAGCAGTACTTC. The chain carries TRBV6-2 or TRBV6-3 and TRBJ2-7; D remains unclear. With 4 bases removed from V and 2 bases from J, the gap between germline ends came to 9 bases. CDR3 size: 13 residues. CDR1 and CDR2 (germline): MNHEY, SVGEGT.

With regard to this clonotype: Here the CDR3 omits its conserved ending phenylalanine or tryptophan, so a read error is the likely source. The CDR3 is CASTGQGQETQYS. DNA for the CDR3: TGTGCCAGCACCGGACAGGGGCAAGAGACCCAGTACTCC. The chain recombines TRBV6-2 or TRBV6-3 with TRBJ2-5; 9 nucleotides align to TRBD1. Per the germline V gene, CDR1 is MNHEY and CDR2 is SVGEGT. Losses at the gene ends were 7 bases for V and 2 bases for J; bases not matched to a gene: 2. The CDR3 has 13 amino acids.

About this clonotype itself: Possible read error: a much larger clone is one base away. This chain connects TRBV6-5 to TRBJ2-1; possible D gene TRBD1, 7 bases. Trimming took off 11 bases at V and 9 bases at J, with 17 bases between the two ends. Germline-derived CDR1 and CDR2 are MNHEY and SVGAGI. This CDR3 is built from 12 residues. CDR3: CAGIRGDGEQFF. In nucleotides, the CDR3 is TGTGCCGGCATCAGGGGGGACGGTGAGCAGTTCTTC.

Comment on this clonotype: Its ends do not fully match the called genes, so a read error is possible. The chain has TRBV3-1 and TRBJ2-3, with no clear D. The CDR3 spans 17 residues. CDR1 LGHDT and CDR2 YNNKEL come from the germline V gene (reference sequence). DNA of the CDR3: TGTGCCAGCAGTCAAGAGGCCCTTGCGGTCGGCACAGATACGCAGTATTTT. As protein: CASSQEALAVGTDTQYF.

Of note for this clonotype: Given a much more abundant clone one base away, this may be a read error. Here the CDR3 reads CASGQFQTANTGAFF. The CDR3 region has the DNA TGTGCTAGTGGTCAATTCCAGACAGCGAACACTGGAGCTTTCTTT. V usage is TRBV12-5 and J usage is TRBJ1-1; D may be TRBD1 (5 bases). CDR3 length: 15 amino acids. The germline CDR1 and CDR2 sequences are LGHNT and FRNRAP.

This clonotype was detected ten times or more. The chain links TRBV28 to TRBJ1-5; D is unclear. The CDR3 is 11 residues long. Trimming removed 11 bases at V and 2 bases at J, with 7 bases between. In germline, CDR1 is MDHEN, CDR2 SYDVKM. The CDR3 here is CAGGGNQPQHF. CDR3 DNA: TGTGCCGGTGGGGGCAATCAGCCCCAGCATTTT.

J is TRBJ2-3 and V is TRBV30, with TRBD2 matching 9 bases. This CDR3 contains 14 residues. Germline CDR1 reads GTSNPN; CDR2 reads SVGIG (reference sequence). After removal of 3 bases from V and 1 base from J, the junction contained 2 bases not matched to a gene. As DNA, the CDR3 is TGTGCCTGGAGCGTAGCGGGGGGCACAGATACGCAGTATTTT. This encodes CAWSVAGGTDTQYF. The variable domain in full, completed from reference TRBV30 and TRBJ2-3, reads SQTIHQWPATLVQPVGSPLSLECTVEGTSNPNLYWYRQAAGRGLQLLFYSVGIGQISSEVPQNLSASRPQDRQFILSSKKLLLSDSGFYLCAWSVAGGTDTQYFGPGTRLTVL.

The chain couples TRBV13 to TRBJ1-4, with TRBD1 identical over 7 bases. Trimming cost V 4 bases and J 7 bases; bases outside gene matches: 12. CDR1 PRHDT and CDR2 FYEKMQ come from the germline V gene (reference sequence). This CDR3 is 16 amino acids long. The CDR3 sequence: CASSSTTGVSGEKLFF. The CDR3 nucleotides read TGTGCCAGCAGCTCGACCACAGGGGTTAGTGGTGAAAAACTGTTTTTT.

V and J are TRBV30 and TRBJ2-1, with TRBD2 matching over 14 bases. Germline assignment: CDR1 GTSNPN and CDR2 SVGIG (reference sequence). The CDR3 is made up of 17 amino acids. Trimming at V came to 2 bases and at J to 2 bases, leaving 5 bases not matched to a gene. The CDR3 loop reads CAWSWGLAGETYNEQFF. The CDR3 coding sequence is TGTGCCTGGAGTTGGGGACTAGCGGGAGAGACCTACAATGAGCAGTTCTTC.

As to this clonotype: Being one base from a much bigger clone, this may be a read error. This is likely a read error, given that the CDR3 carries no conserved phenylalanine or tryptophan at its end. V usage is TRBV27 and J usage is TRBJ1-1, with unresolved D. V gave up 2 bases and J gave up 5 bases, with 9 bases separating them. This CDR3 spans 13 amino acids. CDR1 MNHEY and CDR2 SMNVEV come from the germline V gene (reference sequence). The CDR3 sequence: CASSLQSGTEAFS. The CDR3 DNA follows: TGTGCCAGCAGTTTACAGTCGGGGACTGAAGCTTTCTCT.

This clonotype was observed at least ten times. The CDR3 DNA sequence: TGTGCCAGCAGCTCACGACAGGGTCGGTACGAGCAGTACTTC. Protein product: CASSSRQGRYEQYF. This sequence joins TRBV7-9 and TRBJ2-7; 7 nucleotides align to TRBD1. From germline, CDR1 is SEHNR and CDR2 FQNEAQ (reference sequence). The CDR3 has 14 amino acids. Trimming removed 4 bases from V and 4 bases from J; junction bases left unmatched: 7.

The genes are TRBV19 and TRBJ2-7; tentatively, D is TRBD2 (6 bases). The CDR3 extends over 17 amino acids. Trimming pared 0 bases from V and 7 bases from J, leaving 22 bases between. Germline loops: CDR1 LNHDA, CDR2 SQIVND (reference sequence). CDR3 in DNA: TGTGCCAGTAGTATAGATTCCGGGGGTTCGCCATCGGCTGAGCAGTACTTC. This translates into CASSIDSGGSPSAEQYF.

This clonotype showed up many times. Here the CDR3 reads CATITSGRSTDTQYF. The CDR3 bases are TGTGCTACGATAACTAGCGGGAGGTCCACAGATACGCAGTATTTT. The chain employs TRBV2 and TRBJ2-3; TRBD2 matches at 12 bases. The CDR3 has 15 amino acids. The germline V gene encodes CDR1 SNHLY and CDR2 FYNNEI.

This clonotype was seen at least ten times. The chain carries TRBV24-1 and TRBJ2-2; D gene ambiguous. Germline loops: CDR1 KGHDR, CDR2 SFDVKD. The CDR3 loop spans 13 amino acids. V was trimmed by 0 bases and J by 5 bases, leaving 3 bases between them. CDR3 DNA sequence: TGTGCCACCAGTGATTTGATGACCGGGGAGCTGTTTTTT. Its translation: CATSDLMTGELFF.

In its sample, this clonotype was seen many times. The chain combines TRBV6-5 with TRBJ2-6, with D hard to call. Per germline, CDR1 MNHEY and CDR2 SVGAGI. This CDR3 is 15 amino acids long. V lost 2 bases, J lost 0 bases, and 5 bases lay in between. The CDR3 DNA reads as TGTGCCAGCAGTTACGAATTCTCTGGGGCCAACGTCCTGACTTTC. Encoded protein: CASSYEFSGANVLTF.

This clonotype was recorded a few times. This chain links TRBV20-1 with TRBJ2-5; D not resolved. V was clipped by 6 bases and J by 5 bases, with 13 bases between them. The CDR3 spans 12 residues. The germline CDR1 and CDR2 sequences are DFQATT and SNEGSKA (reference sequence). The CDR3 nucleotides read TGCAGTGCAACGGACGTGGCGGAGACCCAGTACTTC. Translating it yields CSATDVAETQYF.

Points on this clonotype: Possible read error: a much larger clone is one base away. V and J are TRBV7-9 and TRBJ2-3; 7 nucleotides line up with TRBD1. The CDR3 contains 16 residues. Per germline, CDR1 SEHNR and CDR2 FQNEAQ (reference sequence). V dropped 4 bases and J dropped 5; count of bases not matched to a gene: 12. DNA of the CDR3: TGTGCCAGCAGCTCCAGGACAGGATTAAGAATAGATACGCAGTATTTT. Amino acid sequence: CASSSRTGLRIDTQYF.

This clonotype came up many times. The CDR3 DNA follows: TGTGCCAGCAGTTCGACTGGGGGTGAGCAGTTCTTC. Translating it yields CASSSTGGEQFF. V usage is TRBV6-5 and J usage is TRBJ2-1; D might be TRBD1 or TRBD2, each matching 5 bases. The CDR3 consists of 12 residues. Germline assignment: CDR1 MNHEY and CDR2 SVGAGI. V was shortened by 4 bases and J by 9 bases, with 10 bases between the two germline ends.

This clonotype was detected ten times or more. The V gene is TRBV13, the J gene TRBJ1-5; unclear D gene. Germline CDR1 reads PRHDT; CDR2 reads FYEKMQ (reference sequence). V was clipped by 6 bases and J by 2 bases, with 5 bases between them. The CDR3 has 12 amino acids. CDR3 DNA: TGTGCCAGCAGTGTTGGCAATCAGCCCCAGCATTTT. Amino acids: CASSVGNQPQHF.

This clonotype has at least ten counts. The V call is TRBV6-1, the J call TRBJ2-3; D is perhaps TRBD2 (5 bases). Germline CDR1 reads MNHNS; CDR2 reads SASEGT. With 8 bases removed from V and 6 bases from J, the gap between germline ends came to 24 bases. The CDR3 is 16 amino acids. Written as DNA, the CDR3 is TGTGCCAGCTCCTATCCTCGGGAAGTAGTGGCCGATACGCAGTATTTT. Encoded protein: CASSYPREVVADTQYF.

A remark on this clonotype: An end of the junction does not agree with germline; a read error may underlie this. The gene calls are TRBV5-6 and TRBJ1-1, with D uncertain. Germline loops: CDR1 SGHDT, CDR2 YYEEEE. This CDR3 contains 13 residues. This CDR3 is CAGSLILSAEAFF. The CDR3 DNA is TGTGCCGGCAGCTTGATTTTAAGCGCTGAAGCTTTCTTT. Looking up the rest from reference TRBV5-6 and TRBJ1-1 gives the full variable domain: DAGVTQSPTHLIKTRGQQVTLRCSPKSGHDTVSWYQQALGQGPQFIFQYYEEEERQRGNFPDRFSGHQFPNYSSELNVNALLLGDSALYLCAGSLILSAEAFFGQGTRLTVV.

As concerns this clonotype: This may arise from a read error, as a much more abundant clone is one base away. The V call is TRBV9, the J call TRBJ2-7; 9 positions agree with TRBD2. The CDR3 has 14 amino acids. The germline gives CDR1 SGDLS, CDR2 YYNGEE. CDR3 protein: CGSSVGSGGLKQYF. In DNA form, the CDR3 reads TGTGGCAGCAGCGTCGGTAGCGGGGGCCTTAAGCAGTACTTC.